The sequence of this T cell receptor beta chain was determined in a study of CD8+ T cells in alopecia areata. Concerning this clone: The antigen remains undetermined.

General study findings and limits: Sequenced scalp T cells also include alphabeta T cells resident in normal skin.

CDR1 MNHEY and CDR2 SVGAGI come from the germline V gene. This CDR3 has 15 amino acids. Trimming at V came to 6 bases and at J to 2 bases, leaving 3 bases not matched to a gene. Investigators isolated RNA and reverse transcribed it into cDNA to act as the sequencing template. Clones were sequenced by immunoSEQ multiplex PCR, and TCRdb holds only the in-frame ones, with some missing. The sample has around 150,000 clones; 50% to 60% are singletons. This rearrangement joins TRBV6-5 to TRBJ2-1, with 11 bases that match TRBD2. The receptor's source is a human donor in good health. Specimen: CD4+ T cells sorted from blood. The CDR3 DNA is TGTGCCAGCAGCCGACTAGCGGGACCCTACAATGAGCAGTTCTTC. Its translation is CASSRLAGPYNEQFF.